One sample yielded the 9 T cell receptor beta chains listed below, sequenced in a study of blood T cell repertoires in COVID-19. Profiled with immunoSEQ multiplex PCR; TCRdb holds only in-frame clones, not every one. The table lists 110,000 or so clones, about 75% of them singletons. What was sequenced was peripheral blood. All receptors come from a woman in her 70s with acute or convalescent COVID-19.

For the CDR3, the DNA is TGTGCCAGCAGTTATGAGGACAGGGCTGGCTACACCTTC. This encodes CASSYEDRAGYTF. This chain links TRBV6-2 or TRBV6-3 with TRBJ1-2, with TRBD1 matching over 8 bases. J gave up 7 bases and V 3 bases, and 4 bases lay outside the gene matches. CDR1 is MNHEY and CDR2 is SVGEGT in the germline V gene. The CDR3 runs 13 residues.

V is TRBV5-1 and J is TRBJ2-2; possible D gene TRBD2, 5 bases. Germline values: CDR1 SGHRS, CDR2 YFSETQ. This CDR3 region has 15 residues. Trimming removed 4 bases from V and 0 bases from J, with 10 bases in between. The CDR3 protein is CASSPAGANTGELFF. CDR3 coding DNA: TGCGCCAGCAGCCCGGCCGGGGCGAACACCGGGGAGCTGTTTTTT.

The rearrangement links TRBV18 to TRBJ2-7, with TRBD1 identical over 7 bases. The V gene's germline CDR1 is KGHSH and CDR2 LQKENI. This CDR3 is built from 15 residues. V lost 3 bases, J lost 3 bases, and 8 bases stayed unmatched. CDR3 protein: CASSPLGPGGYEQYF. The CDR3 coding sequence is TGTGCCAGCTCACCTTTGGGTCCAGGGGGCTACGAGCAGTACTTC.

The gene calls are TRBV18 and TRBJ2-1; D gene unclear. The CDR3 covers 12 residues. V gave up 4 bases and J gave up 4 bases, with 5 bases separating them. CDR1 KGHSH and CDR2 LQKENI come from the germline V gene. The CDR3 DNA is TGTGCCAGCTCACTAGAATACAATGAGCAGTTCTTC. As protein: CASSLEYNEQFF.

A word on this clone: The same CDR3 arises from other DNA sequences in this sample as well. The rearrangement links TRBV27 to TRBJ2-1, with 9 nucleotides matching TRBD2. The germline V gene encodes CDR1 MNHEY and CDR2 SMNVEV (reference sequence). The ends lost 5 bases at V and 2 bases at J; junction bases unmatched: 4. This CDR3 region has 15 residues. In DNA, the CDR3 is TGTGCCAGCAGTAGTAGCGGGGGCCCCTACAATGAGCAGTTCTTC. Translating gives CASSSSGGPYNEQFF.

The chain combines TRBV9 with TRBJ2-4; a possible D gene is TRBD1 (5 bases). The CDR3 runs to 16 residues. Trimming stripped 4 bases from V and 5 bases from J, with 19 bases between. The germline V gene has CDR1 SGDLS and CDR2 YYNGEE. CDR3 sequence reads: CASSPLGQGVENIQYF. DNA for the CDR3: TGTGCCAGCAGCCCTCTCGGGCAGGGCGTCGAAAACATTCAGTACTTC.

V usage is TRBV7-2 and J usage is TRBJ2-3; 12 nucleotides align to TRBD2. CDR3 length: 15 amino acids. J lost 4 bases, V lost 5 bases, and 4 bases had no gene match. Per the germline V gene, CDR1 is SGHTA and CDR2 is FQGNSA. The CDR3 DNA follows: TGTGCCAGCAGCCCTAGCGGGGGGGCCGCAGATACGCAGTATTTT. Translated: CASSPSGGAADTQYF. Full variable domain (remainder filled in from reference TRBV7-2 and TRBJ2-3): GAGVSQSPSNKVTEKGKDVELRCDPISGHTALYWYRQSLGQGLEFLIYFQGNSAPDKSGLPSDRFSAERTGGSVSTLTIQRTQQEDSAVYLCASSPSGGAADTQYFGPGTRLTVL.

This chain connects TRBV27 to TRBJ1-2; D remains ambiguous. The CDR3 is 16 residues long. Deletions cut 7 bases from V and 4 bases from J, with 22 bases between. Per germline, CDR1 MNHEY and CDR2 SMNVEV (reference sequence). The CDR3 sequence: CASKVTVSSPSYGYTF. The CDR3 coding sequence is TGTGCCAGCAAGGTGACGGTATCCTCACCTAGCTATGGCTACACCTTC.

This chain links TRBV27 with TRBJ2-7; TRBD1 matches 7 bases. CDR1 is MNHEY and CDR2 is SMNVEV in the germline V gene (reference sequence). V gave up 0 bases and J gave up 0 bases; unmatched junction bases: 2. There are 15 residues in the CDR3. CDR3 coding DNA: TGTGCCAGCAGTTTATCAAGGGGGCCCTCCTACGAGCAGTACTTC. Its translation is CASSLSRGPSYEQYF.